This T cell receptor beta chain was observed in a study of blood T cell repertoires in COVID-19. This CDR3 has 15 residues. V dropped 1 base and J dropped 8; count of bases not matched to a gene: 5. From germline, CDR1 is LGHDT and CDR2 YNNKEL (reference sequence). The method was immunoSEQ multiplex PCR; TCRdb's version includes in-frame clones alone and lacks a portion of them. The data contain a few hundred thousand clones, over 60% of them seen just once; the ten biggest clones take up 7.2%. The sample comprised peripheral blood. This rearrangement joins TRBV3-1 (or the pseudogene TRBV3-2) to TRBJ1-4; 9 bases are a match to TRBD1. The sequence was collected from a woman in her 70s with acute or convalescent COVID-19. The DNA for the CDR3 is TGTGCCAGCAGCCAAGGTTGGACAGGGGAAGAAAAACTGTTTTTT. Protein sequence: CASSQGWTGEEKLFF.